This TCR beta chain was observed in a study of blood T cell repertoires in COVID-19. Study overall: Samples representing acute and convalescent COVID-19 were sourced from the United States, Italy and Spain. Sources were T cells, B-cell-depleted T cells, or PBMCs; the material itself was cDNA or gDNA.

This clone was counted a single time. In the original analysis: It was from reference gene primer amplification that nucleated cell counts were estimated. Only in-frame clones appear in the TCRdb table, and some are missing; sequencing was by immunoSEQ multiplex PCR. Clone size and V and J calls were adopted from that table, with D and trimming inferred from the DNA. This sample yields some 250,000 clones, of which nearly 90% are seen a single time; 0.7% to 0.85% belongs to the top ten. The ends were cut back, 8 bases at V and 0 bases at J, with 8 bases in the middle. The V gene's germline CDR1 is SNHLY and CDR2 FYNNEI. The CDR3 length is 13 residues.

Sequences were obtained from peripheral blood. The receptor was isolated from a woman aged 25-40 years with acute or convalescent COVID-19. The chain links TRBV2 to TRBJ1-5; D perhaps matches TRBD1 (5 bases). CDR3 sequence reads: CASSGDSNQPQHF. In DNA form, the CDR3 reads TGTGCCAGCTCGGGGGATAGCAATCAGCCCCAGCATTTT.